These T cell receptor beta chains were read from a single sample in a study of vaccination and CD4 T cells after COVID-19. These receptors have no identified antigens. TCRdb fed the PCR reads into MiXCR, producing one record per CDR3 protein. The table includes 15,000 or so distinct CDR3 sequences, over 30% detected once. The specimen was CD4+ T cells from blood, cultured in vitro. Source of these receptors: a human donor who had recovered from COVID-19. CDR3s include the opening cysteine and the closing phenylalanine or tryptophan.

TRBJ2-7 | TRBV7-9 | CASSVGGSYEQYF
TRBJ1-5 | TRBV20-1 | CSASPREGSNQPQHF
TRBJ2-3 | TRBV20-1 | CSAQRTSGNTDTQYF
TRBJ2-3 | TRBV6-1 | CASRRTSGRAGLVPDTQYF
TRBJ2-1 | TRBV19 | CASSTGQNIYEQFF
TRBJ1-1 | TRBV19 | CASTVLSGAPEAFF
TRBJ2-5 | TRBV20-1 | CSARGLAGIQTQYF
TRBJ2-7 | TRBV7-9 | CASSSSPGYEQYF
TRBJ2-7 | TRBV2 | CASSEDRRGFEQYF
TRBJ2-4 | TRBV20-1 | CSANEVPASGMFVSNIQYF
TRBJ2-2 | TRBV10-3 | CAISEGLAVNTGELFF
TRBJ2-7 | TRBV14 | CASSPTSGRSYEQYF
TRBJ1-1 | TRBV28 | CASSLPGRMNTEAFF
TRBJ1-2 | TRBV11-2 | CASSLAPDRFYGYTF
TRBJ2-3 | TRBV28 | CASRTGGLAGSDTQYF
TRBJ1-6 | TRBV18 | CASSLTDREGSPLHF
TRBJ2-5 | TRBV15 | CATSRDHTGRVTQETQYF
TRBJ1-1 | TRBV7-9 | CASGAGPNTEAFF
TRBJ1-6 | TRBV6-4 | CASSDLKTGNYNSPLHF
TRBJ1-2 | TRBV6-5 | CASSYSTGRGDGYTF